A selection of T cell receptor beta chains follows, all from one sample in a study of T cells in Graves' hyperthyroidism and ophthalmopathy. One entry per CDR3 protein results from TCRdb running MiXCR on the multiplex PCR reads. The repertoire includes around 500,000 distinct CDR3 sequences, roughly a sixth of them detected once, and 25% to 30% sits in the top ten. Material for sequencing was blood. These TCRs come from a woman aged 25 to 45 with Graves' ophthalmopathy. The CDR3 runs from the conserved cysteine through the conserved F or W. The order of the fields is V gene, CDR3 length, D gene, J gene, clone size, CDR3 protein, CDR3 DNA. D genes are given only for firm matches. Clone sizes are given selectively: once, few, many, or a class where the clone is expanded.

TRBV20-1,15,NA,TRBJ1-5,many,CSARVMGGRDQPQHF,TGCAGTGCTAGAGTTATGGGGGGGCGGGATCAGCCCCAGCATTTT
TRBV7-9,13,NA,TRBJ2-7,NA,CASTPGRFYEQYF,TGTGCCAGCACCCCGGGACGGTTTTACGAGCAGTACTTC
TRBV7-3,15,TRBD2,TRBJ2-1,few,CASSLSLAGPNEQFF,TGTGCCAGCAGCTTATCACTAGCGGGACCCAATGAGCAGTTCTTC
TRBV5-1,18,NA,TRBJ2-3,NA,CASTSFWDSPTATDTQYF,TGCGCCAGCACCTCCTTCTGGGACTCCCCAACCGCCACAGATACGCAGTATTTT
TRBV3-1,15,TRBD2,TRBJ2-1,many,CASSPLAGHRGEQFF,TGTGCCAGCAGCCCGCTAGCGGGACATCGGGGTGAGCAGTTCTTC
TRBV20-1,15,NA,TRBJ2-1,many,CSASLRREAYNEQFF,TGCAGTGCTAGCCTCCGCAGGGAGGCCTACAATGAGCAGTTCTTC
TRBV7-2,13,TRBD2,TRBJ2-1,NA,CASSRFTSEEQFF,TGTGCCAGCAGCCGTTTTACTAGCGAAGAGCAGTTCTTC
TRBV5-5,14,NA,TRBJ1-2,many,CASSLDASSYGYTF,TGTGCCAGCAGCTTGGATGCGAGCTCCTATGGCTACACCTTC
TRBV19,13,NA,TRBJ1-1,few,CASSFGWNTEAFF,TGTGCCAGTAGTTTCGGATGGAACACTGAAGCTTTCTTT
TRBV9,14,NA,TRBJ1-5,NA,CASSGGGLYQPQHF,TGTGCCAGCAGCGGGGGCGGTTTATATCAGCCCCAGCATTTT
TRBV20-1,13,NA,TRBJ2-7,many,CSARDLEGREQYF,TGCAGTGCTAGAGATCTCGAGGGTCGCGAGCAGTACTTC
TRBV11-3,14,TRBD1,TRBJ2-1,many,CASSRDRAYNEQFF,TGTGCCAGCAGCCGGGACAGGGCCTACAATGAGCAGTTCTTC
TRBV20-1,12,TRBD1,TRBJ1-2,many,CSATDRGYGYTF,TGCAGTGCAACGGACAGGGGATATGGCTACACCTTC
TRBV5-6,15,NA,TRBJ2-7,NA,CASSTQGGQLYEQYF,TGTGCCAGCAGCACACAGGGAGGACAGCTCTACGAGCAGTACTTC
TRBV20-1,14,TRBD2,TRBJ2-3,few,CSVLPSGSADTQYF,TGCAGTGTCCTGCCTAGCGGAAGTGCAGATACGCAGTATTTT
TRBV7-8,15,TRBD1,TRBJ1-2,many,CASSLIDRGAHGYTF,TGTGCCAGCAGCTTAATCGACAGGGGGGCCCATGGCTACACCTTC
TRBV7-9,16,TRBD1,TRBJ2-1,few,CASSDRDRGPASEQFF,TGTGCCAGCAGCGACCGGGACAGGGGACCCGCCAGTGAGCAGTTCTTC
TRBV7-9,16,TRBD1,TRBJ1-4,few,CASSWDRDKDNEKLFF,TGTGCCAGCAGCTGGGACAGGGACAAGGATAATGAAAAACTGTTTTTT
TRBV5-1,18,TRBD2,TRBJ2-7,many,CASSLESSSGRALGEQYF,TGCGCCAGCAGCTTGGAGTCGTCTAGCGGGAGGGCCCTGGGCGAGCAGTACTTC
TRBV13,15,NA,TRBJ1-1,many,CASSLGPAINTEAFF,TGTGCCAGCAGCTTAGGCCCCGCCATCAACACTGAAGCTTTCTTT
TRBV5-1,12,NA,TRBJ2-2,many,CASSLRNGELFF,TGCGCCAGCAGCCTACGAAACGGGGAGCTGTTTTTT
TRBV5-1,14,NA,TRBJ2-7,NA,CASSLSGLGSEQYF,TGCGCCAGCAGCTTGTCAGGGTTAGGGTCCGAGCAGTACTTC
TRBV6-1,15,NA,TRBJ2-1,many,CASSSPGGPYNEQFF,TGTGCCAGCAGTTCCCCAGGGGGGCCGTACAATGAGCAGTTCTTC
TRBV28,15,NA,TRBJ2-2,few,CASSPPWGNTGELFF,TGTGCCAGCAGCCCCCCTTGGGGGAACACCGGGGAGCTGTTTTTT
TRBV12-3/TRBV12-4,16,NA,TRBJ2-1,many,CASSSSADRAGDEQFF,TGTGCCAGCAGCTCCAGCGCGGACAGGGCGGGGGACGAGCAGTTCTTC
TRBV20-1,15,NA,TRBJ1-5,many,CSARDVFSSNQPQHF,TGCAGTGCTAGAGATGTATTTTCCAGCAATCAGCCCCAGCATTTT
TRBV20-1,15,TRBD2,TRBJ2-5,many,CSAAGTSGSWETQYF,TGCAGTGCTGCCGGGACTAGCGGGAGTTGGGAGACCCAGTACTTC
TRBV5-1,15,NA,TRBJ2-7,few,CASSLGQAFNYEQYF,TGCGCCAGCAGCTTGGGGCAGGCCTTTAACTACGAGCAGTACTTC
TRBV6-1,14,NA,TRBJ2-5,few,CASSYLRGKETQYF,TGTGCCAGCAGTTATTTACGGGGCAAAGAGACCCAGTACTTC
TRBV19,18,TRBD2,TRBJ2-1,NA,CASSPRLAGLGLVNEQFF,TGTGCCAGTAGTCCGAGACTAGCGGGCCTCGGCCTGGTGAATGAGCAGTTCTTC
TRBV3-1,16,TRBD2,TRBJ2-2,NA,CASSLRGGGDTGELFF,TGTGCCAGCAGTCTCCGCGGGGGGGGCGACACCGGGGAGCTGTTTTTT
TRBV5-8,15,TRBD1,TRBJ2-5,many,CASSQGQGVKETQYF,TGTGCCAGCAGCCAGGGACAGGGGGTCAAGGAGACCCAGTACTTC
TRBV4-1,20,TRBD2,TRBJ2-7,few,CASSPSGASGRGGYKNEQYF,TGCGCCAGCAGCCCTAGCGGGGCTAGCGGGAGGGGGGGATATAAGAACGAGCAGTACTTC
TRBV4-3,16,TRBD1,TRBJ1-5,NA,CASSQGTGVIGQPQHF,TGCGCCAGCAGCCAAGGTACAGGGGTCATCGGTCAGCCCCAGCATTTT
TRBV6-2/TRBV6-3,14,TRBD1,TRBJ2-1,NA,CASRKRTGGNEQFF,TGTGCCAGCAGGAAAAGGACAGGGGGCAATGAGCAGTTCTTC
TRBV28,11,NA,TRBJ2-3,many,CASSSVDTQYF,TGTGCCAGCAGTTCCGTAGATACGCAGTATTTT
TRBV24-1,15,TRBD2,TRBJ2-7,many,CATSGRLAGTEEQYF,TGTGCCACCAGTGGTCGTCTAGCGGGAACAGAGGAGCAGTACTTC
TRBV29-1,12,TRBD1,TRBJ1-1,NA,CSSRTGGTEAFF,TGCAGCTCCAGGACAGGGGGCACTGAAGCTTTCTTT
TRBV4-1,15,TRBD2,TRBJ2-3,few,CASSQAPAGGDTQYF,TGCGCCAGCAGCCAAGCCCCTGCGGGAGGAGATACGCAGTATTTT
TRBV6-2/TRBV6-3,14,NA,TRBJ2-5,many,CASSPGRRQGSQYF,TGTGCCAGCAGCCCTGGACGGCGTCAAGGTTCCCAGTACTTC